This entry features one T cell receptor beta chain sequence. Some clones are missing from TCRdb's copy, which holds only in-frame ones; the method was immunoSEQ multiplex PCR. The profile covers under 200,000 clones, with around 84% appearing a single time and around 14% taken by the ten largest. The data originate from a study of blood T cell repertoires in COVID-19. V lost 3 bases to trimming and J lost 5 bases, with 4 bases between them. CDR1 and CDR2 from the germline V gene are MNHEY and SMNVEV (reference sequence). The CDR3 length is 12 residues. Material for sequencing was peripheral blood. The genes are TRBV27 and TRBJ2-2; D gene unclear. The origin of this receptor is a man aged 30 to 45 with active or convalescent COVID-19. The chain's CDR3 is CASSFGTGELFF. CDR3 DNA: TGTGCCAGCAGTTTCGGGACCGGGGAGCTGTTTTTT.